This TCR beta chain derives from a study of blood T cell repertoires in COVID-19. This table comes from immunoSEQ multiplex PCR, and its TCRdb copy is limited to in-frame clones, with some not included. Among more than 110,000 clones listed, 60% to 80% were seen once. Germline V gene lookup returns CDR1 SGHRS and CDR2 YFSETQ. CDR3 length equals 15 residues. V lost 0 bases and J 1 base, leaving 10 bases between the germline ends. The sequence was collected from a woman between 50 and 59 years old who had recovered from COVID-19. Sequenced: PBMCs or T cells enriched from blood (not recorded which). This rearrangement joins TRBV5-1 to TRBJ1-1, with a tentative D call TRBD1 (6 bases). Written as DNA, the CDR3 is TGCGCCAGCAGCTTGGTCGGCAGGGGGAACACTGAAGCTTTCTTT. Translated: CASSLVGRGNTEAFF.